Below are 21 T cell receptor beta chains sequenced from a single sample in a study of PD-1 blockade in classical Hodgkin lymphoma. Generated by immunoSEQ multiplex PCR, the TCRdb table keeps only in-frame clones and is missing some. The sample carries over 80,000 clones, 80% to 95% recorded once. Each patient relapsed following autologous stem cell transplantation, and prior brentuximab vedotin exposure differed. Material: peripheral blood mononuclear cells (PBMCs), obtained at baseline. The receptors come from a human donor with classical Hodgkin lymphoma.

There are a few counts of this clone. The chain uses TRBV7-9 and TRBJ1-2, with D maybe TRBD1 (6 bases). CDR3 length: 14 amino acids. Trimming pared 5 bases from V and 0 bases from J, leaving 10 bases between. Germline-derived CDR1 and CDR2 are SEHNR and FQNEAQ (reference sequence). In DNA, the CDR3 is TGTGCCAGCAGCCCGGACAGAGCTAACTATGGCTACACCTTC. It specifies CASSPDRANYGYTF. Variable domain in full (rest from reference TRBV7-9 and TRBJ1-2): DTGVSQNPRHKITKRGQNVTFRCDPISEHNRLYWYRQTLGQGPEFLTYFQNEAQLEKSRLLSDRFSAERPKGSFSTLEIQRTEQGDSAMYLCASSPDRANYGYTFGSGTRLTVV.

The rearrangement joins TRBV11-2 to TRBJ2-3; no definite D call. The CDR3 runs to 16 residues. V was clipped by 7 bases and J by 0 bases, with 17 bases between them. Germline assignment: CDR1 SGHAT and CDR2 FQNNGV. The chain's CDR3 is CASTLNPGGSTDTQYF. As DNA, the CDR3 is TGTGCCAGCACCCTTAACCCTGGCGGTAGCACAGATACGCAGTATTTT.

This chain uses TRBV6-6 with TRBJ1-1; D perhaps matches TRBD1 (5 bases). Trimming removed 0 bases from V and 11 bases from J, with 13 bases in between. Germline CDR1 is MNHNY and CDR2 is SVGAGI (reference sequence). The CDR3 spans 13 residues. CDR3 region: CASSYSPGTEAFF. The CDR3 nucleotides are TGTGCCAGCAGTTACTCGCCGGGGACCGAGGCTTTCTTT.

The chain carries TRBV30 and TRBJ2-7, with 11 bases fitting TRBD1. The germline CDR1 and CDR2 sequences are GTSNPN and SVGIG (reference sequence). This CDR3 has 14 amino acids. J lost 3 bases, V lost 4 bases, and 5 bases had no gene match. The CDR3 protein is CAWTLGTGGYEQYF. The DNA for the CDR3 is TGTGCCTGGACCTTGGGGACAGGGGGCTACGAGCAGTACTTC.

The chain combines TRBV6-1 with TRBJ2-7; 7 bases map to TRBD1. The CDR3 consists of 15 residues. Per germline, CDR1 MNHNS and CDR2 SASEGT. Losses at the gene ends were 7 bases for V and 4 bases for J; bases not matched to a gene: 13. CDR3 sequence: CASTPDREPSYEQYF. CDR3 sequence (DNA): TGTGCCAGCACCCCCGACAGGGAGCCCTCGTACGAGCAGTACTTC.

This clone appeared once. J is TRBJ1-1 and V is TRBV27, with D perhaps TRBD1 (6 bases). Deletions cut 6 bases from V and 5 bases from J, with 13 bases between. CDR1 and CDR2 (germline): MNHEY, SMNVEV (reference sequence). CDR3 size: 13 residues. The CDR3 is CASSSGGGTEAFF. The CDR3 DNA reads TGTGCCAGCAGCTCGGGAGGGGGAACTGAAGCTTTCTTT.

The V and J genes are TRBV21-1 and TRBJ2-7. TRBV21-1 is a known pseudogene. The CDR3 extends over 13 amino acids. CDR3 residues: CASSNLKIYEQYF. CDR3 coding DNA: TGTGCCAGCAGCAATTTAAAGATCTACGAGCAGTACTTC.

The chain carries TRBV7-9 and TRBJ1-2; D gene uncertain. This CDR3 contains 12 residues. The V and J ends lost 4 bases and 8 bases respectively, with 11 bases between them. CDR1 and CDR2 from the germline V gene are SEHNR and FQNEAQ (reference sequence). DNA of the CDR3: TGTGCCAGCAGCTATACGTCGGAAGGCTACACCTTC. It codes for CASSYTSEGYTF.

The chain combines TRBV29-1 with TRBJ1-2; D unclear. Germline loops: CDR1 SQVTM, CDR2 ANQGSEA. The ends were cut back, 4 bases at V and 2 bases at J, with 11 bases in the middle. CDR3 size: 13 residues. The DNA of the CDR3 is TGCAGCGTTGCGGTTAGGGTCAACTATGGCTACACCTTC. The encoded protein is CSVAVRVNYGYTF.

The sample holds one count of this clone. The chain joins TRBV19 to TRBJ2-1, with a possible D match to TRBD1 (7 bases). Germline CDR1 LNHDA, CDR2 SQIVND (reference sequence). Deletions cut 1 base from V and 7 bases from J, with 14 bases between. CDR3 length: 15 residues. The CDR3 DNA reads TGTGCCAGTAGTATAGGCGGGGACAGAGTTAATGAGCAGTTCTTC. This encodes CASSIGGDRVNEQFF.

This clone appeared a single time. V usage is TRBV28 and J usage is TRBJ2-2, with 8 bases fitting TRBD2. This CDR3 contains 16 residues. In germline, CDR1 is MDHEN, CDR2 SYDVKM. Trimming cost V 3 bases and J 3 bases; bases outside gene matches: 6. The CDR3 loop reads CASSFISGGDTGELFF. In DNA, the CDR3 is TGTGCCAGCAGTTTCATTTCGGGAGGGGACACCGGGGAGCTGTTTTTT.

CDR3 coding DNA: TGTGCCAGCAGTCCCCTGGGGGGGGTGAAGACCCAGTACTTC. Translation gives CASSPLGGVKTQYF. This chain links TRBV27 with TRBJ2-5; TRBD2 matches at 7 bases. The CDR3 runs to 14 residues. CDR1 and CDR2 (germline): MNHEY, SMNVEV (reference sequence). Trimming took 5 bases from V and 6 from J; bases not matched to a gene: 9.

The V call is TRBV27, the J call TRBJ2-1; weak D call: TRBD2 (6 bases). Trimming cost V 6 bases and J 2 bases, with 14 bases left between them. Per germline, CDR1 MNHEY and CDR2 SMNVEV (reference sequence). There are 15 residues in the CDR3. CDR3 sequence (DNA): TGTGCCAGCAGCCGCTTGGGGGGAGCCTACAATGAGCAGTTCTTC. Translation: CASSRLGGAYNEQFF.

The chain links TRBV12-5 to TRBJ2-5; no clear D. The CDR3 contains 14 residues. The germline V gene has CDR1 LGHNT and CDR2 FRNRAP. Trimming shortened V by 5 bases and J by 2 bases, and 12 bases separated the two germline ends. The CDR3 spells CASGPRGAQETQYF. The CDR3 DNA reads TGTGCTAGTGGTCCGCGTGGAGCTCAAGAGACCCAGTACTTC.

The chain links TRBV7-9 to TRBJ2-5; 8 bases are shared with TRBD1. The CDR3 covers 15 residues. CDR1 and CDR2 from the germline V gene are SEHNR and FQNEAQ (reference sequence). J was trimmed by 1 base and V by 5 bases; bases with no gene match: 6. The CDR3 sequence is CASSATDRGQETQYF. Here the CDR3 DNA reads TGTGCCAGCAGCGCCACCGACAGGGGCCAAGAGACCCAGTACTTC. Together with reference TRBV7-9 and TRBJ2-5, the CDR3 gives the full variable domain: DTGVSQNPRHKITKRGQNVTFRCDPISEHNRLYWYRQTLGQGPEFLTYFQNEAQLEKSRLLSDRFSAERPKGSFSTLEIQRTEQGDSAMYLCASSATDRGQETQYFGPGTRLLVL.

The V call is TRBV5-5, the J call TRBJ2-5; D gene ambiguous. The CDR3 has 15 residues. CDR1 and CDR2 from the germline V gene are SGHKS and YYEKEE (reference sequence). V was cut by 0 bases and J by 2 bases, with 11 bases left in between. The CDR3 DNA is TGTGCCAGCAGCTTGGGATCAGGCGATCAAGAGACCCAGTACTTC. It codes for CASSLGSGDQETQYF. The complete variable domain, with remaining parts taken from reference TRBV5-5 and TRBJ2-5, reads DAGVTQSPTHLIKTRGQQVTLRCSPISGHKSVSWYQQVLGQGPQFIFQYYEKEERGRGNFPDRFSARQFPNYSSELNVNALLLGDSALYLCASSLGSGDQETQYFGPGTRLLVL.

The rearrangement uses TRBV27 and TRBJ1-5, with 12 bases lining up with TRBD1. The germline CDR1 and CDR2 sequences are MNHEY and SMNVEV (reference sequence). Trimming cost V 5 bases and J 6 bases; bases outside gene matches: 5. The CDR3 contains 15 residues. The DNA of the CDR3 is TGTGCCAGCAGTAGGGGACAGGGGGCTAGTCAGCCCCAGCATTTT. Amino acid sequence: CASSRGQGASQPQHF.

CDR3 sequence reads: CASSHLRTADGGYTF. Written as DNA, the CDR3 is TGTGCCAGCAGCCACCTTCGGACAGCGGACGGTGGCTACACCTTC. The chain recombines TRBV14 with TRBJ1-2; D is perhaps TRBD1 (6 bases). Germline-derived CDR1 and CDR2 are SGHDN and FVKESK. The CDR3 has 15 amino acids. The ends were cut back, 3 bases at V and 7 bases at J, with 18 bases in the middle.

V gene TRBV10-2 combines with J gene TRBJ2-2, with D possibly being TRBD2 (6 bases). Trimming took off 2 bases at V and 5 bases at J, with 9 bases between the two ends. The germline CDR1 and CDR2 sequences are WSHSY and SAAADI. The CDR3 totals 14 residues. The CDR3 sequence: CASSEGLRTGELFF. The CDR3 DNA sequence: TGCGCCAGCAGTGAGGGACTACGAACCGGGGAGCTGTTTTTT.

This clone appeared a few times. The chain is built from TRBV19 and TRBJ2-3; no firm D call. This CDR3 is built from 14 residues. Germline V gene sequence: CDR1 LNHDA, CDR2 SQIVND (reference sequence). V was cut by 3 bases and J by 2 bases, with 9 bases left in between. This CDR3 is CASSISQNTDTQYF. DNA of the CDR3: TGTGCCAGTAGTATTTCACAGAACACAGATACGCAGTATTTT.

The chain employs TRBV7-8 and TRBJ2-4; D gene unclear. The CDR3 consists of 13 residues. Germline V lookup: CDR1 SGHVS, CDR2 FQNEAQ. V was trimmed by 2 bases and J by 15 bases, leaving 17 bases between them. In DNA form, the CDR3 reads TGTGCCAGCAGCTTAAGGATCGTATACCGGCTGTACTTC. This encodes CASSLRIVYRLYF.